A selection of T cell receptor beta chains follows, all from one sample in a study of Graves' ophthalmopathy and Graves' hyperthyroidism. TCRdb independently ran MiXCR on the multiplex PCR reads; one entry per CDR3 protein. The data contain approximately 210,000 distinct CDR3 sequences, under 25% of them singletons. Sequencing input: peripheral blood. These receptors were obtained from a woman between 45 and 60 years old with Graves' ophthalmopathy. Each CDR3 is given without its conserved first and last residue.

>TRBV6-5|TRBJ2-5
ASSYSGTGETQY
>TRBV19|TRBJ2-2
ASSRIRGTNTGELF
>TRBV10-2|TRBJ2-2
ASFPGSGELF
>TRBV6-5|TRBJ2-7
ASQFFYEQY
>TRBV6-5|TRBJ1-1
ATRQGAAEAF
>TRBV27|TRBJ2-2
ASSSYRQNTGELF
>TRBV2|TRBJ2-6
ATREIRPGANVLT
>TRBV10-2|TRBJ1-1
ASSESSWLRGNTEAF
>TRBV5-1|TRBJ1-2
ASSPGQNYYGYT
>TRBV12-3/TRBV12-4|TRBJ2-2
ASARGLRWGELF
>TRBV20-1|TRBJ2-7
SASRLAGAYEQY
>TRBV20-1|TRBJ1-3
SARDTRGQVVTGNTIY
>TRBV7-2|TRBJ2-5
ASSLGTGVEETQY
>TRBV2|TRBJ1-6
ASSGWDGSSPLH
>TRBV28|TRBJ1-6
ASSLRRGGNNSPLH
>TRBV19|TRBJ1-1
ASTQTGGGSEAF
>TRBV6-6|TRBJ2-7
ASNRGVGPGEQY
>TRBV7-8|TRBJ2-7
ASSLSSSYEQY